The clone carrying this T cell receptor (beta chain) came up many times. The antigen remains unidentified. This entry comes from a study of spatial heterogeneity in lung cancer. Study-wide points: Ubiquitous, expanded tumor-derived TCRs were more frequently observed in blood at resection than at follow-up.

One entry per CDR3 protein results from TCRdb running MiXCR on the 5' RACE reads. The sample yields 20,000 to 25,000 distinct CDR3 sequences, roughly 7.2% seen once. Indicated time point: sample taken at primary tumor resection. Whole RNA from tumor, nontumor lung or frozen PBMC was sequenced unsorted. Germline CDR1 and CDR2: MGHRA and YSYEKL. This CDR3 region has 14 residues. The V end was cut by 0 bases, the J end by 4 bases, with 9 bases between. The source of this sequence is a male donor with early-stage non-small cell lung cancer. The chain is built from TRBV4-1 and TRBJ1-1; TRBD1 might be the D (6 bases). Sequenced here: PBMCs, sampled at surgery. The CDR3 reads CASSQEGAATEAFF. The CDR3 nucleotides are TGCGCCAGCAGCCAAGAGGGGGCAGCCACTGAAGCTTTCTTT.